This T cell receptor beta chain was recorded in a study of blood T cell repertoires in COVID-19 (TCRdb year 2020). General notes on the study: Samples covering the acute and convalescent phases of COVID-19 were provided by collaborators in the United States, Italy and Spain. The prospective study material was composed of cDNA or gDNA derived from T cells, B-cell-depleted T cells, or PBMCs. The dataset comprised deeply sampled blood TCRbeta repertoires from subjects exposed to, actively infected with, or recovered from COVID-19. A freely available public database, intended as a resource for researchers studying the immune response to SARS-CoV-2, is where the repertoires were released. The samples were drawn from two sources: the first 160 participants of the ongoing ImmuneRACE study, and 1,200 or so subjects contributed by 6 global collaborators. Nearly every sample came with metadata listing a de-identified subject ID, COVID-19 status, age in years and sex. Where HLA class I and class II types were available, the types were taken from metadata supplied by the sample provider, not from assay-based typing.

V and J lose 5 bases and 5 bases, and a span of 6 bases separates them. The CDR3 runs 12 amino acids, cysteine and phenylalanine included. Of the read, only the CDR3 DNA is kept; its 36 bases are in frame from base 1. The CDR1 and CDR2 encoded by the germline V gene are SNHLY and FYNNEI. Each collaborating institution followed its own protocols to collect whole blood in K2EDTA tubes. For TCRbeta analysis, collaborator samples were shipped as frozen whole blood, as isolated PBMCs, or as DNA extracted from either sample type. As to this clone: Its antigen is unknown. No much larger clone exists at a distance of one base, and base qualities are not known.

TCRbeta CDR3 regions were amplified from genomic DNA by means of the immunoSEQ Assay, a bias-controlled multiplex PCR. The published analysis was carried out like this. Nucleated cell counts per sample were estimated from amplification of reference gene primers within the assay. To quantify the absolute abundance of each unique TCRbeta CDR3 rearrangement, sequence reads were collapsed and filtered. For each sample, productive Simpson clonality was calculated as the square root of Simpson's diversity index over productive rearrangements. As stored in TCRdb, this immuneACCESS dataset retains in-frame rearrangements with V and J assigned. A fraction of the clones does not appear; measured against another copy, unresolved V genes explain less than half of the discrepancy, and the remainder lacks a known reason. V, J and clone size are taken as reported in that table, and D and trimming were inferred from the DNA itself. This sample is represented by 150,000 or so clones; about 88% of them were singletons. The ten top clones hold 0.99% of the sample.

Overall study outcomes, separate from this receptor: The amount of clinical and demographic metadata varied by source and participant and was provided uncurated.

This TCR was recovered from a man younger than 35 with acute or convalescent COVID-19. The chain employs TRBV2 and TRBJ2-2; no confident D gene assignment can be made. Material: peripheral blood. The CDR3 protein: CASSFMTGELFF. The DNA reads as follows: TGTGCCAGCAGTTTTATGACCGGGGAGCTGTTTTTT.